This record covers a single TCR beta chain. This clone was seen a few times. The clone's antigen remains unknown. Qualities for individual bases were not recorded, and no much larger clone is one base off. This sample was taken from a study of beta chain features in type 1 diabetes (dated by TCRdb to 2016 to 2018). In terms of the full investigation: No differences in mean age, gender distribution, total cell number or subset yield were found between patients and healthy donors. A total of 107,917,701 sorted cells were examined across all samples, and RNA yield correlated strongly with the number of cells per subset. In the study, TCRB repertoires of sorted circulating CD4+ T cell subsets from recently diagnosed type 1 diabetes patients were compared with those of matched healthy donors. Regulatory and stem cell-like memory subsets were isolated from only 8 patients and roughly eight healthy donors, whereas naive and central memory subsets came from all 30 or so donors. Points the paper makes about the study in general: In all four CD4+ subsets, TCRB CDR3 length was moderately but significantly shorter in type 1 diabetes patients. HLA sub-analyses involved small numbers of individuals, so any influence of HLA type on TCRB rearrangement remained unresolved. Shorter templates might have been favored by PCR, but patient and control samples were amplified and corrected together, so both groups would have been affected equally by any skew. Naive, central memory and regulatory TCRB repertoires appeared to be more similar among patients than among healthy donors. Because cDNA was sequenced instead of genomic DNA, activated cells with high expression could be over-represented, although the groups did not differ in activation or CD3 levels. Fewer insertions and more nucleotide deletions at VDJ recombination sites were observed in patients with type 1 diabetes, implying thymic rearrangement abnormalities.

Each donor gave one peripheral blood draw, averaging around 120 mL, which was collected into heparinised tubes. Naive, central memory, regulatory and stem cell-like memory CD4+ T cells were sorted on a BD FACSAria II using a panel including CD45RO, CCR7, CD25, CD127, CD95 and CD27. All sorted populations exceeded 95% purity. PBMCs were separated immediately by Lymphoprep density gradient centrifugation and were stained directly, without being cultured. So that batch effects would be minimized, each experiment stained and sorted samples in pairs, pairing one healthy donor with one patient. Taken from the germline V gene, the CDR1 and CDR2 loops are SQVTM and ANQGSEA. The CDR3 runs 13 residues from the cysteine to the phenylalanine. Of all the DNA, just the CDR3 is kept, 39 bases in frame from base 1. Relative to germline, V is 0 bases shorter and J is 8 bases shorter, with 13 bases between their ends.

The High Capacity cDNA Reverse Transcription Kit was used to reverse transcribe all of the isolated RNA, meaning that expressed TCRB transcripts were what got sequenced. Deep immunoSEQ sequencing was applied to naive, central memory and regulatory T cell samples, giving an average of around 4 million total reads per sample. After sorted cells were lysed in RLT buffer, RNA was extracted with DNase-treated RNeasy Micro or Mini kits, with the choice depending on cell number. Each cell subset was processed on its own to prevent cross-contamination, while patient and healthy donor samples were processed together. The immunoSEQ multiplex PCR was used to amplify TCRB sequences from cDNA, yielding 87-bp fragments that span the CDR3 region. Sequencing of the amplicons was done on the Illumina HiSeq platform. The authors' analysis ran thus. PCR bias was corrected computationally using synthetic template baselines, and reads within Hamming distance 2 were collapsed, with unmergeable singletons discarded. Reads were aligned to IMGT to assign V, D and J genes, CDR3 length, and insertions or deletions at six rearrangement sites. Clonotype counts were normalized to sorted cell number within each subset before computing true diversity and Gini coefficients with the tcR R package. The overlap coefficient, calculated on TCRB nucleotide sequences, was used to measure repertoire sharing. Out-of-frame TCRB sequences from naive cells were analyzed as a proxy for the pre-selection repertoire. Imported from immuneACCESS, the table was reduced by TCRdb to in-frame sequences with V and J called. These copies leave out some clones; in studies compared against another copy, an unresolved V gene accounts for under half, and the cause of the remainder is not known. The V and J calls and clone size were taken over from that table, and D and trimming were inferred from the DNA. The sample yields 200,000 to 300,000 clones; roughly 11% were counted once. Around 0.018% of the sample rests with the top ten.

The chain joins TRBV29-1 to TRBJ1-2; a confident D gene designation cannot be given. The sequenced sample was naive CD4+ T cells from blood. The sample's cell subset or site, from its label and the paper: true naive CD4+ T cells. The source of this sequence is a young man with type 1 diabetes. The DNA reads TGCAGCGTTGAAGATCAGGAGGGAGGGGGCTACACCTTC. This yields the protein CSVEDQEGGGYTF.